This T cell receptor beta chain comes out of a study of blood T cell dynamics during melanoma immunotherapy. Study-wide context: Patients with metastatic melanoma got pembrolizumab or nivolumab-ipilimumab as first-line care.

Indicated time point: pre-treatment baseline. Sampling occurred pretreatment (T0) and at week 3 (W3), after cycle one of checkpoint blockade. Germline V gene lookup returns CDR1 SQVTM and CDR2 ANQGSEA. Trimming removed 6 bases from V and 2 bases from J, with 14 bases in between. This CDR3 spans 13 amino acids. The table came from immunoSEQ multiplex PCR; TCRdb's copy has only in-frame clones and leaves some out. The data contain around 4,800 clones, approximately 83% of them singletons. The TCR originated in a human donor with melanoma. The specimen comprised blood, sampled from a patient treated with checkpoint blockade. The V and J genes are TRBV29-1 and TRBJ2-7; maybe TRBD2 (6 bases). The CDR3 spells CSVTGRGAYEQYF. CDR3 bases: TGCAGCGTCACGGGGCGGGGTGCCTACGAGCAGTACTTC.